Ten or more counts support the clone carrying this T cell receptor (beta chain). Its antigen is not identified. Amplification from RNA transcripts yielded the TCR beta CDR3 regions. HTBI-primed first-round RT-PCR preceded second-round multiplex PCR. TCRdb analysed the multiplex PCR reads with MiXCR anew, one entry per CDR3 protein. The table records some 380,000 distinct CDR3 sequences, 15% to 19% of them present only once. Between the trimmed V and J ends, which lost 10 bases and 5 bases, there was a span of 20 bases. The CDR3 is made up of 14 amino acids. Germline CDR1 is ENHRY and CDR2 is SYGVKD. The record originates from a study of Graves' ophthalmopathy and Graves' hyperthyroidism. Study-wide results and caveats: The authors also found most expanded thyroid clonotypes above 0.001 frequency in blood. Using 13 signatures, a model distinguished ophthalmopathy from stable hyperthyroidism, reaching about 87% sensitivity and over 65% specificity.

As the starting material, 9.5 to 10 ml of fresh peripheral blood yielded the PBMCs. This TCR derives from a young woman with stable Graves' hyperthyroidism. This chain links TRBV10-3 with TRBJ2-5; D may be TRBD2 (5 bases). Sequences were obtained from peripheral blood. This chain's CDR3 is CATAATGEVETQYF. The DNA of the CDR3 is TGTGCCACCGCAGCCACCGGGGAAGTCGAGACCCAGTACTTC.